Listed here are 9 T cell receptor beta chains from one sample, sequenced in a study of blood T cell repertoires in COVID-19. The assay was immunoSEQ multiplex PCR, and TCRdb's table has in-frame clones only and misses some. The sample consists of under 250,000 clones, 80% of them appearing once. Sequencing was carried out using peripheral blood. These receptor sequences come from a woman aged 65 to 85 with acute or convalescent COVID-19.

The V call is TRBV28, the J call TRBJ1-5; perhaps TRBD1 as D (6 bases). V lost 11 bases to trimming and J lost 5 bases, with 16 bases between them. The CDR3 consists of 13 residues. Germline lookup yields CDR1 MDHEN and CDR2 SYDVKM. CDR3 in DNA: TGTGCCTACGGCGGGGGCGTGCATCAGCCCCAGCATTTT. As protein: CAYGGGVHQPQHF. Full variable domain (remainder filled in from reference TRBV28 and TRBJ1-5): DVKVTQSSRYLVKRTGEKVFLECVQDMDHENMFWYRQDPGLGLRLIYFSYDVKMKEKGDIPEGYSVSREKKERFSLILESASTNQTSMYLCAYGGGVHQPQHFGDGTRLSIL.

V and J are TRBV5-1 and TRBJ1-6; a possible D gene is TRBD1 (5 bases). V lost 5 bases and J lost 7, with 16 bases in between. CDR3 size: 15 residues. In germline, CDR1 is SGHRS, CDR2 YFSETQ. The DNA of the CDR3 is TGCGCCAGCAGAGTAAACAGGCTAGGCAATTCACCCCTCCACTTT. It yields the protein CASRVNRLGNSPLHF.

The V gene is TRBV5-1, the J gene TRBJ2-3, with 8 bases matching TRBD2. The CDR3 is made up of 14 amino acids. The germline gives CDR1 SGHRS, CDR2 YFSETQ. Trimming removed 9 bases from V and 1 base from J; junction bases left unmatched: 7. This chain's CDR3 is CATGRGAGTDTQYF. CDR3 sequence (DNA): TGCGCCACCGGGAGGGGGGCCGGCACAGATACGCAGTATTTT.

The chain is built from TRBV5-1 and TRBJ2-2, with a tentative D call TRBD1 (6 bases). V lost 2 bases, J lost 7 bases, and 12 bases lay in between. Germline values: CDR1 SGHRS, CDR2 YFSETQ. This CDR3 has 14 residues. The CDR3 sequence is CASSFSGAGGELFF. The CDR3 DNA reads TGCGCCAGCAGCTTCTCAGGGGCGGGCGGGGAGCTGTTTTTT.

This clone was counted a single time. The chain carries TRBV5-1 and TRBJ2-7; D remains unclear. The CDR3 has 12 residues. V lost 4 bases and J lost 3, with 8 bases in between. The V gene's germline CDR1 is SGHRS and CDR2 YFSETQ. CDR3 sequence (DNA): TGCGCCAGCAGCCTTACGGGCTACGAGCAGTACTTC. Residues: CASSLTGYEQYF.

This clone was detected once. The V gene is TRBV7-6, the J gene TRBJ2-3, with D possibly being TRBD1 (6 bases). This CDR3 has 16 amino acids. Germline V gene data show CDR1 as SGHVS and CDR2 as FNYEAQ. Trimming removed 1 base at V and 3 bases at J, with 14 bases between. The CDR3 spells CASSLGPRGATDTQYF. The CDR3 DNA follows: TGTGCCAGCAGCTTAGGCCCCAGGGGAGCGACAGATACGCAGTATTTT.

The rearrangement uses TRBV28 and TRBJ2-7; D remains unclear. The CDR3 length is 13 residues. Between the trimmed V and J ends, which lost 0 bases and 3 bases, there was a span of 6 bases. Germline values: CDR1 MDHEN, CDR2 SYDVKM. This CDR3 is CASSLWQVYEQYF. The DNA of the CDR3 is TGTGCCAGCAGTTTATGGCAGGTCTACGAGCAGTACTTC. The full variable domain, its missing parts supplied by reference TRBV28 and TRBJ2-7, is DVKVTQSSRYLVKRTGEKVFLECVQDMDHENMFWYRQDPGLGLRLIYFSYDVKMKEKGDIPEGYSVSREKKERFSLILESASTNQTSMYLCASSLWQVYEQYFGPGTRLTVT.

The rearrangement uses TRBV10-1 and TRBJ2-5, with a tentative D call TRBD2 (5 bases). There are 14 residues in the CDR3. The V end lost 3 bases, the J end lost 7 bases, and 15 bases lay between the germline ends. From germline, CDR1 is WNHNN and CDR2 SYGVQD (reference sequence). The CDR3 DNA reads TGCGCCAGCAGTGAATTTGGCGGAGGTGGGACCCAGTACTTC. Residues: CASSEFGGGGTQYF.

The chain carries TRBV5-1 and TRBJ2-7, with 9 bases lining up with TRBD1. V was clipped by 2 bases and J by 1 base; unmatched bases: 4. Germline-derived CDR1 and CDR2 are SGHRS and YFSETQ. This CDR3 has 15 residues. CDR3 sequence (DNA): TGCGCCAGCAGCTTAGGGACAGGGATGTCCTACGAGCAGTACTTC. This sequence encodes CASSLGTGMSYEQYF.